These 9 T cell receptor beta chains came from one sample sequenced in a study of cytomegalovirus exposure and HLA in healthy donors. This PCR relied on a set of 60 Vbeta primers and 13 Jbeta primers. Clones were sequenced by immunoSEQ multiplex PCR, and TCRdb holds only the in-frame ones, with some missing. The sample records about 200,000 clones, 82% being singletons. The sample was PBMCs. The receptors derive from a woman between 45 and 65 years old in good health and CMV-seropositive.

The rearrangement links TRBV29-1 to TRBJ2-1; 11 bases line up with TRBD1. CDR3 length equals 14 residues. V lost 7 bases, J lost 4 bases, and 6 bases stayed unmatched. Per the germline V gene, CDR1 is SQVTM and CDR2 is ANQGSEA. DNA for the CDR3: TGCAGCGGTCGGGACAGGGGGGCGTACAATGAGCAGTTCTTC. Its protein product is CSGRDRGAYNEQFF.

The table lists this clone with a few counts. The chain employs TRBV4-3 and TRBJ2-2; no clear D gene. V was trimmed by 1 base and J by 3 bases, leaving 9 bases between them. The CDR3 is 15 residues long. CDR1 and CDR2 (germline): LGHNA, YSLEER. The CDR3: CASSQVSSYTGELFF. The DNA for the CDR3 is TGCGCCAGCAGCCAAGTTTCCAGTTACACCGGGGAGCTGTTTTTT.

This clone has just one count. This chain joins TRBV6-5 and TRBJ1-5; the D gene is possibly TRBD1 (6 bases). V was pared by 5 bases and J by 6 bases, with 14 bases between. The CDR3 spans 14 residues. CDR1 is MNHEY and CDR2 is SVGAGI in the germline V gene. CDR3 sequence: CASSPIGGGQPQHF. The CDR3 DNA reads TGTGCCAGCAGTCCCATTGGGGGCGGTCAGCCCCAGCATTTT.

This chain connects TRBV5-5 to TRBJ2-7; 8 nucleotides match TRBD1. With V trimmed by 3 bases and J by 3 bases, 11 bases remained unmatched. This CDR3 comprises 16 residues. Germline CDR1 reads SGHKS; CDR2 reads YYEKEE (reference sequence). This CDR3 reads CASSYPTGTGGYEQYF. In DNA form, the CDR3 reads TGTGCCAGCAGCTACCCAACCGGGACAGGAGGCTACGAGCAGTACTTC.

The rearrangement uses TRBV6-5 and TRBJ1-3; 10 bases are shared with TRBD1. V lost 8 bases and J lost 2; bases outside the gene matches: 0. CDR3 length equals 13 residues. Germline V gene data show CDR1 as MNHEY and CDR2 as SVGAGI. The CDR3 coding sequence is TGTGCCAGCGGACAGGGGGCTGGAAACACCATATATTTT. Its translation is CASGQGAGNTIYF.

The V gene is TRBV27, the J gene TRBJ2-2; D call uncertain. Per the germline V gene, CDR1 is MNHEY and CDR2 is SMNVEV (reference sequence). Trimming took off 5 bases at V and 7 bases at J, with 8 bases between the two ends. The CDR3 is made up of 12 amino acids. CDR3 protein: CASSPTGGELFF. For the CDR3, the DNA is TGTGCCAGCAGTCCCACCGGCGGGGAGCTGTTTTTT.

The rearrangement uses TRBV10-3 and TRBJ2-3; TRBD2 aligns across 8 bases. Germline V lookup: CDR1 ENHRY, CDR2 SYGVKD. Trimming at V came to 4 bases and at J to 4 bases, leaving 13 bases not matched to a gene. This CDR3 region has 17 residues. CDR3 protein: CAISGGLSGDIADTQYF. CDR3 bases: TGTGCCATCAGTGGGGGCCTTAGCGGGGACATTGCAGATACGCAGTATTTT.

The chain has TRBV28 and TRBJ1-4, with 7 bases aligning to TRBD1. The germline CDR1 and CDR2 sequences are MDHEN and SYDVKM. V was clipped by 6 bases and J by 0 bases; unmatched bases: 10. This CDR3 spans 17 amino acids. CDR3 sequence reads: CASSPSGGSPTNEKLFF. The CDR3 DNA follows: TGTGCCAGCAGCCCTTCAGGGGGGAGTCCAACTAATGAAAAACTGTTTTTT. Together with reference TRBV28 and TRBJ1-4, the CDR3 gives the full variable domain: DVKVTQSSRYLVKRTGEKVFLECVQDMDHENMFWYRQDPGLGLRLIYFSYDVKMKEKGDIPEGYSVSREKKERFSLILESASTNQTSMYLCASSPSGGSPTNEKLFFGSGTQLSVL.

The chain carries TRBV2 and TRBJ1-6, with TRBD1 matching 7 bases. Germline CDR1 SNHLY, CDR2 FYNNEI. This CDR3 region has 16 residues. The ends lost 1 base at V and 5 bases at J; junction bases unmatched: 5. The CDR3 nucleotides read TGTGCCAGCAGTGAAGAAGGGGGCCTCAATAATTCACCCCTCCACTTT. Translation gives CASSEEGGLNNSPLHF.